These T cell receptor beta chains were read from a single sample in a study of T cells of healthy individuals. TCRdb called the 5' RACE reads again in MiXCR, with one record for every CDR3 protein. The repertoire includes about 96,000 distinct CDR3 sequences, around 17% of them detected once, and approximately 5.7% sits in the top ten. The receptors come from a human donor in good health. The CDR3 runs from the conserved cysteine through the conserved F or W. D genes are given only for firm matches. Size is omitted from some rows. Given values are once, few, many or a class for expanded clones.

clone_size	v_call	j_call	d_call	cdr3_length	cdr3_nt	cdr3_aa
once	TRBV6-2/TRBV6-3	TRBJ2-3	NA	14	TGTGCCAGCAGTTACCGAGGGAGCACAGATACGCAGTATTTT	CASSYRGSTDTQYF
many	TRBV18	TRBJ1-1	NA	14	TGTGCCAGCTCACCAAAGTTTGGAAGCACTGAAGCTTTCTTT	CASSPKFGSTEAFF
many	TRBV18	TRBJ2-7	NA	14	TGTGCCAGCTCACCATTTCCTCCCGGCTACGAGCAGTACTTC	CASSPFPPGYEQYF
many	TRBV3-1	TRBJ2-5	NA	16	TGTGCCAGCAGCCCGGAAGATGTCAGGTACCAAGAGACCCAGTACTTC	CASSPEDVRYQETQYF
NA	TRBV6-4	TRBJ2-1	TRBD2	15	TGTGCCAGCAGTGTTAGCGGGGGAACCTACAATGAGCAGTTCTTC	CASSVSGGTYNEQFF
few	TRBV6-1	TRBJ1-1	NA	15	TGTGCCAGCAGTTCTAGACAGGTTCTTGACACTGAAGCTTTCTTT	CASSSRQVLDTEAFF
many	TRBV28	TRBJ2-2	NA	12	TGTGCCAGCAGTTACAAACCCGGGGAGCTGTTTTTT	CASSYKPGELFF
many	TRBV6-5	TRBJ2-1	NA	16	TGTGCCAGCAGTTACTCGAGGGGGGTATCCTACAATGAGCAGTTCTTC	CASSYSRGVSYNEQFF
NA	TRBV11-2	TRBJ1-3	TRBD1	16	TGTGCCAGCACCAGACAGGGAGTCCTCTCTGGAAACACCATATATTTT	CASTRQGVLSGNTIYF
few	TRBV20-1	TRBJ2-7	NA	12	TGCAGTGCCATCGACAGGACCTACGAGCAGTACTTC	CSAIDRTYEQYF
few	TRBV6-5	TRBJ2-4	NA	12	TGTGCCAGCAGCGACAGAGTAAACATTCAGTACTTC	CASSDRVNIQYF
NA	TRBV7-3	TRBJ2-1	TRBD2	14	TGTGCCAGCAGTGGGGCGGGAGGGCCCGATGAGCAGTTCTTC	CASSGAGGPDEQFF
NA	TRBV29-1	TRBJ2-2	NA	14	TGCAGCGTCCCCGGGACTCCCGGCGCCGGGGAGCTGTTTTTT	CSVPGTPGAGELFF
few	TRBV5-4	TRBJ2-2	NA	14	TGTGCCAGCAGCCCCGATGGACGACCCGGGGAGCTGTTTTTT	CASSPDGRPGELFF
many	TRBV2	TRBJ2-7	NA	14	TGTGCCAGCAGTTCCCACGGCCCCACCTACGAGCAGTACTTC	CASSSHGPTYEQYF
many	TRBV7-2	TRBJ2-2	NA	15	TGTGCCAGCAGTCCGGACCCAACGAACACCGGGGAGCTGTTTTTT	CASSPDPTNTGELFF
many	TRBV29-1	TRBJ2-1	NA	15	TGCAGCGGCGTGGTTCCGGGACAAGGGGGTAATGAGCAGTTCTTC	CSGVVPGQGGNEQFF